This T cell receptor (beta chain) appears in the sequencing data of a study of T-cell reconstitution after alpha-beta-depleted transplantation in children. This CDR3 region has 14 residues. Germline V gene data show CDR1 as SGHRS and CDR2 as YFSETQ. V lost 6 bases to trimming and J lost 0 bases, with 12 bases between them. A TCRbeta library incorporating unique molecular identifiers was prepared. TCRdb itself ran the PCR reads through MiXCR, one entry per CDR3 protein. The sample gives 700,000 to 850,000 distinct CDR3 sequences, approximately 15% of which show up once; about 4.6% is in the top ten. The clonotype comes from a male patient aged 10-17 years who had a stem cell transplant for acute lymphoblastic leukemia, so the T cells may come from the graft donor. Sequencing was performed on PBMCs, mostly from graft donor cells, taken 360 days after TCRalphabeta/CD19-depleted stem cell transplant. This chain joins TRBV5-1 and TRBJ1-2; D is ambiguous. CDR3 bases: TGCGCCAGCACTCCACGGTCGCCTAACTATGGCTACACCTTC. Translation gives CASTPRSPNYGYTF.